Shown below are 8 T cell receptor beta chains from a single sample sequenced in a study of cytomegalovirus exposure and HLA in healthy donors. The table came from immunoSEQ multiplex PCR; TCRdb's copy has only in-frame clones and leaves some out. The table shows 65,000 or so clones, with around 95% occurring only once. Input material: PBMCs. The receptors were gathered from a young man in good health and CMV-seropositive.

CDR3: CASSPGTGDEQFF. The CDR3 coding sequence is TGTGCCAGCAGTCCCGGGACAGGGGATGAGCAGTTCTTC. This rearrangement joins TRBV27 to TRBJ2-1, with 10 bases aligning to TRBD1. The trim removed 5 bases at V and 8 bases at J, leaving 3 bases unmatched. This CDR3 contains 13 residues. CDR1 is MNHEY and CDR2 is SMNVEV in the germline V gene (reference sequence).

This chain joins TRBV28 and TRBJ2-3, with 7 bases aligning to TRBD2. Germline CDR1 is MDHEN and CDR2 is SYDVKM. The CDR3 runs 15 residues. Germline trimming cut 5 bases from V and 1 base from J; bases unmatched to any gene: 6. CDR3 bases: TGTGCCAGCAGTCCTAGCGGAAGAGGCACAGATACGCAGTATTTT. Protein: CASSPSGRGTDTQYF.

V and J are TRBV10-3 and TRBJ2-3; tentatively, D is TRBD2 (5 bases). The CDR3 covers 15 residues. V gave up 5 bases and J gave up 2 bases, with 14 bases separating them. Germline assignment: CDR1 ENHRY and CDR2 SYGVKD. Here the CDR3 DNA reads TGTGCCATCAGTCCCGGACTGCTTCCCACAGATACGCAGTATTTT. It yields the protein CAISPGLLPTDTQYF.

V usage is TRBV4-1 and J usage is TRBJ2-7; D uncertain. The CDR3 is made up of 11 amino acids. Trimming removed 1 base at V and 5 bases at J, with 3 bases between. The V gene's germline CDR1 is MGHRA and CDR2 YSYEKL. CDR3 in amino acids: CASSQGNEQYF. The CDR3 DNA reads TGCGCCAGCAGCCAAGGTAACGAGCAGTACTTC.

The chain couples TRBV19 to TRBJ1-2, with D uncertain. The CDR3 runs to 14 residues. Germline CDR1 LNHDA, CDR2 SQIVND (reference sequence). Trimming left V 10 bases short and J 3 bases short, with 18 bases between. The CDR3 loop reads CATTDAVDYYGYTF. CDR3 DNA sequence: TGTGCCACCACGGACGCGGTGGACTACTATGGCTACACCTTC.

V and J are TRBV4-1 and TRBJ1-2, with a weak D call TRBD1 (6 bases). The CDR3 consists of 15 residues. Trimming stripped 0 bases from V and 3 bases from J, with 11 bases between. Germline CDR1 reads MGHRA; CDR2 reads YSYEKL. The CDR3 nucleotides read TGCGCCAGCAGCCAAGAGGCCGGACAGTACTATGGCTACACCTTC. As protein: CASSQEAGQYYGYTF.

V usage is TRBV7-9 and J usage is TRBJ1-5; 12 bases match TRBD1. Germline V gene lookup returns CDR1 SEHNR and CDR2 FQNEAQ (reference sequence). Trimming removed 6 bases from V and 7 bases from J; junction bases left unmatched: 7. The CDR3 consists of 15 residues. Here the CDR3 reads CASSSGQGARQPQHF. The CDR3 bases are TGTGCCAGCAGTTCGGGACAGGGGGCACGGCAGCCCCAGCATTTT.

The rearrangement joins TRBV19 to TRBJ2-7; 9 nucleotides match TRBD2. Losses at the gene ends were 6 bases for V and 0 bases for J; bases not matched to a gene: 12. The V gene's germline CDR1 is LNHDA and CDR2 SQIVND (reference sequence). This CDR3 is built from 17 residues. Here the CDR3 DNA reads TGTGCCAGTAGCGCTAAGATAGCGGGAGTGAGCTCCTACGAGCAGTACTTC. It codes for CASSAKIAGVSSYEQYF.